The rows below give T cell receptor beta chains drawn from one sample of a study of T cell responses to AZD1222 COVID-19 vaccine. Here immunoSEQ multiplex PCR was the method, and the copy in TCRdb shows in-frame clones only, minus some. Among 180,000 or so clones, about 93% were seen once, and the ten largest hold over 0.95%. The sequencing here drew on peripheral blood, taken 28 days after the second AZD1222 dose. These receptors came from an adult who received the AZD1222 COVID-19 vaccine. CDR3s include the opening cysteine and the closing phenylalanine or tryptophan. The D gene is left open where the match is weak. Clone size is given for some rows only: seen once, a few or many times, or a class if the clone is expanded.

CDR3 DNA: TGTGCCAGCAGCATAACAGGGTCAAGCTCCTACAATGAGCAGTTCTTC
CDR3 protein: CASSITGSSSYNEQFF
D gene: NA
clone size: NA
J gene: TRBJ2-1
V gene: TRBV9

CDR3 DNA: TGTGCCACCAGCCCGGGTGGGCGACCCAACACTGAAGCTTTCTTT
CDR3 protein: CATSPGGRPNTEAFF
D gene: NA
clone size: NA
J gene: TRBJ1-1
V gene: TRBV15

CDR3 DNA: TGTGCCAGCAGCGCCCCGGGGACACAACAAGAGACCCAGTACTTC
CDR3 protein: CASSAPGTQQETQYF
D gene: NA
clone size: NA
J gene: TRBJ2-5
V gene: TRBV5-4

CDR3 DNA: TGTGCCAGCTACCAGTTTGGGGGACAGGGCTACGAGCAGTACTTC
CDR3 protein: CASYQFGGQGYEQYF
D gene: TRBD1
clone size: NA
J gene: TRBJ2-7
V gene: TRBV28

CDR3 DNA: TGTGCCAGCAGTGACTGGGGGGGGGTTCGATCCGGGGCCAACGTCCTGACTTTC
CDR3 protein: CASSDWGGVRSGANVLTF
D gene: TRBD2
clone size: NA
J gene: TRBJ2-6
V gene: TRBV6-1

CDR3 DNA: TGTGCCAGCAGCTTAGTCGGACTTGTCTATGGCTACACCTTC
CDR3 protein: CASSLVGLVYGYTF
D gene: NA
clone size: NA
J gene: TRBJ1-2
V gene: TRBV7-9

CDR3 DNA: TGTGCCAGCAGCCCGACAGGGTTGGGGACTGAAGCTTTCTTT
CDR3 protein: CASSPTGLGTEAFF
D gene: TRBD1
clone size: NA
J gene: TRBJ1-1
V gene: TRBV7-8

CDR3 DNA: TGTGCCAGCAGCCCTAGCCTCAATGAAAAACTGTTTTTT
CDR3 protein: CASSPSLNEKLFF
D gene: NA
clone size: NA
J gene: TRBJ1-4
V gene: TRBV7-2

CDR3 DNA: TGTGCCAGCAGGGAGGGGAGCTCCTATAATTCACCCCTCCACTTT
CDR3 protein: CASREGSSYNSPLHF
D gene: NA
clone size: few
J gene: TRBJ1-6
V gene: TRBV3-1/TRBV3-2

CDR3 DNA: TGTGCCAGCAGCCCTAGAGGCTACGAGCAGTACTTC
CDR3 protein: CASSPRGYEQYF
D gene: NA
clone size: NA
J gene: TRBJ2-7
V gene: TRBV7-2

CDR3 DNA: TGTGCCACCAGTGATATTGGGTCGCAATACAATGAGCAGTTCTTC
CDR3 protein: CATSDIGSQYNEQFF
D gene: NA
clone size: NA
J gene: TRBJ2-1
V gene: TRBV24-1

CDR3 DNA: TGTGCCAGCAGCTCCAGCGGAGGGATTAATGGCTACACCTTC
CDR3 protein: CASSSSGGINGYTF
D gene: NA
clone size: NA
J gene: TRBJ1-2
V gene: TRBV7-2

CDR3 DNA: TGTGCCAGCAGTGAGGGGTATACGCAGTATTTT
CDR3 protein: CASSEGYTQYF
D gene: NA
clone size: NA
J gene: TRBJ2-3
V gene: TRBV25-1

CDR3 DNA: TGTGCTAGTGGTGGACAGGCCCATAGTGGCTACACCTTC
CDR3 protein: CASGGQAHSGYTF
D gene: TRBD1
clone size: NA
J gene: TRBJ1-2
V gene: TRBV12-5

CDR3 DNA: TGCGCCAGCCTCTCGTCTGGGGCCAACGTCCTGACTTTC
CDR3 protein: CASLSSGANVLTF
D gene: NA
clone size: NA
J gene: TRBJ2-6
V gene: TRBV5-1

CDR3 DNA: TGTGCCAGCAGCTTAGTCACAGGTGTTTATCCCAATGAGCAGTTCTTC
CDR3 protein: CASSLVTGVYPNEQFF
D gene: NA
clone size: NA
J gene: TRBJ2-1
V gene: TRBV11-2

CDR3 DNA: TGCGCCAGCAGCCAAGACCCGGGACAGGGGGCAGTAAAACTGTTTTTT
CDR3 protein: CASSQDPGQGAVKLFF
D gene: TRBD1
clone size: NA
J gene: TRBJ1-4
V gene: TRBV4-1

CDR3 DNA: TGTGCCAGCAGTTTCGCCGTTAATTCACCCCTCCACTTT
CDR3 protein: CASSFAVNSPLHF
D gene: NA
clone size: NA
J gene: TRBJ1-6
V gene: TRBV12-3/TRBV12-4

CDR3 DNA: TGTGCCAGCAGCGCGTATGAGGTGGTAAATGAGCAGTTCTTC
CDR3 protein: CASSAYEVVNEQFF
D gene: NA
clone size: NA
J gene: TRBJ2-1
V gene: TRBV7-2

CDR3 DNA: TGTGCCATCGCCGTTGGGAAAGAGAGAGATACGCAGTATTTT
CDR3 protein: CAIAVGKERDTQYF
D gene: NA
clone size: NA
J gene: TRBJ2-3
V gene: TRBV10-3